This T cell receptor (beta chain) was observed in a study of CD8 T cells in ankylosing spondylitis. This clonotype was counted ten times or more. Its antigen is currently unknown. Quantitative 5'-RACE with molecular barcodes generated TCR beta libraries. TCRdb re-called the 5' RACE reads through MiXCR, storing one row per CDR3 protein. The sample contains hundreds of thousands of distinct CDR3 sequences, around 25% of which appear only once. Whole-study findings and limits: Ankylosing spondylitis blood appeared to be characterized by a TCR beta motif of several highly homologous variants. Reports of some motif variants in reactive arthritis synovial fluid and blood predate this one.

Per the germline V gene, CDR1 is KGHSH and CDR2 is LQKENI. The CDR3 runs 14 residues. V gave up 2 bases and J gave up 4 bases, with 11 bases separating them. Specimen: blood, either unsorted or a sorted T cell fraction (not recorded which). The sequence came from a male donor with ankylosing spondylitis or in good health (not recorded which). The chain joins TRBV18 to TRBJ1-2; D is possibly TRBD1 (5 bases). The CDR3 DNA is TGTGCCAGCTCACCAGACAGCGAGGGCTATGGCTACACCTTC. It yields the protein CASSPDSEGYGYTF.